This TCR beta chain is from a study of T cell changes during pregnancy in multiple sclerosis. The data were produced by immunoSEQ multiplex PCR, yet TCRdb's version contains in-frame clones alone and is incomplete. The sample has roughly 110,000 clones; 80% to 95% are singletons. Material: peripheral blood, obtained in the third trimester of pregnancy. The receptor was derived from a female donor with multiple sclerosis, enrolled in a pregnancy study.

The CDR3 loop is CASSLVGTGAEAFF. In nucleotides, the CDR3 is TGTGCCAGCAGCTTAGTCGGAACGGGGGCTGAAGCTTTCTTT. V usage is TRBV7-8 and J usage is TRBJ1-1, with D possibly matching TRBD1 (5 bases). Per the germline V gene, CDR1 is SGHVS and CDR2 is FQNEAQ. Trimming took off 1 base at V and 6 bases at J, with 12 bases between the two ends. The CDR3 covers 14 residues.